The entry that follows covers one T cell receptor beta chain sequence. Antigen specificity is unknown. The sample comes from a study of cytomegalovirus exposure and HLA in healthy donors. About the study: Across some 400 genotyped donors, more than 75% landed in the Caucasian-associated ancestry cluster.

It was with 60 Vbeta and 13 Jbeta primers that the PCR ran. The repertoire was sequenced with immunoSEQ multiplex PCR; TCRdb's copy has only in-frame clones and lacks some. Of over 100,000 clones detected, about 70% appear once; the ten largest clones hold approximately 0.9%. Overall study results and limits: Most observed TCR sequences were rare, whereas some public TCRs were detected in many donors. An analysis that came later showed most CMV-associated TCR beta chains appearing HLA-restricted. TCR beta V- and J-gene trimming was later associated with a missense DCLRE1C variant.

The CDR3 has 14 amino acids. The germline CDR1 and CDR2 sequences are SGHDT and YYEEEE. Trimming took 4 bases from V and 2 from J; bases not matched to a gene: 4. This chain uses TRBV5-6 with TRBJ2-7, with 9 bases matching TRBD1. The receptor comes from a woman aged 25 to 45 in good health and CMV-seronegative. The sequenced material came from PBMCs. The CDR3 loop is CASSLGQGPYEQYF. As DNA, the CDR3 is TGTGCCAGCAGCCTAGGACAGGGGCCCTACGAGCAGTACTTC.